These 25 T cell receptor beta chains came from one sample sequenced in a study of blood T cell repertoires in COVID-19. Measured with immunoSEQ multiplex PCR; TCRdb has only the in-frame clones, and not every one. The sample comprises about 34,000 clones, around 92% of which are singletons, and 5.5% rests with the top ten. The sample was peripheral blood. The receptors shown here come from a woman aged 80 or over with acute or convalescent COVID-19.

V usage is TRBV9 and J usage is TRBJ1-2; 12 nucleotides align to TRBD1. The CDR3 is made up of 16 amino acids. Germline trimming cut 4 bases from V and 8 bases from J; bases unmatched to any gene: 12. Germline values: CDR1 SGDLS, CDR2 YYNGEE. The CDR3 nucleotides read TGTGCCAGCAGCTATGTCGGGGGACAGGGGGCGCAGGGCTACACCTTC. Protein product: CASSYVGGQGAQGYTF.

The sample holds a few counts of this clone. This chain connects TRBV24-1 to TRBJ1-6, with D hard to call. CDR3 length equals 19 residues. With 0 bases removed from V and 0 bases from J, the gap between germline ends came to 14 bases. The germline CDR1 and CDR2 sequences are KGHDR and SFDVKD. CDR3 in amino acids: CATSDLQGRGSSYNSPLHF. CDR3 nucleotide sequence: TGTGCCACCAGTGATTTGCAAGGGCGGGGATCCTCCTATAATTCACCCCTCCACTTT.

This rearrangement joins TRBV6-1 to TRBJ1-3, with D perhaps matching TRBD1 (5 bases). CDR1 MNHNS and CDR2 SASEGT come from the germline V gene. V was trimmed by 1 base and J by 2 bases, leaving 12 bases between them. CDR3 length: 16 amino acids. The CDR3 protein is CASSEVGGGTGNTIYF. As DNA, the CDR3 is TGTGCCAGCAGTGAAGTTGGGGGAGGGACTGGAAACACCATATATTTT.

The chain links TRBV10-3 to TRBJ1-2; 7 bases map to TRBD1. CDR1 and CDR2 from the germline V gene are ENHRY and SYGVKD. Trimming removed 2 bases from V and 7 bases from J; junction bases left unmatched: 4. The CDR3 has 13 residues. CDR3 in amino acids: CAISERGRGGYTF. The CDR3 coding sequence is TGTGCCATCAGTGAGAGGGGGCGCGGTGGCTACACCTTC.

J is TRBJ2-6 and V is TRBV2; tentative D call: TRBD2 (7 bases). Trimming took off 11 bases at V and 5 bases at J, with 16 bases between the two ends. CDR1 is SNHLY, CDR2 FYNNEI, per germline. The CDR3 totals 14 residues. The CDR3 spells CACKGGGRANVLTF. CDR3 DNA: TGTGCCTGCAAGGGAGGGGGTAGGGCCAACGTCCTGACTTTC.

The rearrangement joins TRBV5-1 to TRBJ2-1; 8 nucleotides agree with TRBD2. Losses at the gene ends were 0 bases for V and 0 bases for J; bases not matched to a gene: 2. CDR3 length: 16 amino acids. From germline, CDR1 is SGHRS and CDR2 YFSETQ. The DNA of the CDR3 is TGCGCCAGCAGCTTGGTTCTAGCGGGCTCCTACAATGAGCAGTTCTTC. This translates into CASSLVLAGSYNEQFF. Supplemented by reference TRBV5-1 and TRBJ2-1, the full variable domain reads KAGVTQTPRYLIKTRGQQVTLSCSPISGHRSVSWYQQTPGQGLQFLFEYFSETQRNKGNFPGRFSGRQFSNSRSEMNVSTLELGDSALYLCASSLVLAGSYNEQFFGPGTRLTVL.

The V gene is TRBV5-1, the J gene TRBJ2-3; 7 bases fit TRBD1. This CDR3 is 17 amino acids long. Trimming took 5 bases from V and 0 from J; bases not matched to a gene: 12. CDR1 and CDR2 from the germline V gene are SGHRS and YFSETQ. The CDR3 here is CASRDGRGSSSTDTQYF. In nucleotides, the CDR3 is TGCGCCAGCAGGGACGGCAGGGGGTCATCTAGCACAGATACGCAGTATTTT.

This clone was observed once. V usage is TRBV2 and J usage is TRBJ2-7; 9 nucleotides agree with TRBD1. This CDR3 has 16 residues. V was clipped by 1 base and J by 3 bases; unmatched bases: 7. In germline, CDR1 is SNHLY, CDR2 FYNNEI. For the CDR3, the DNA is TGTGCCAGCAGTGAAGATGTAGGGACAGGGAACTACGAGCAGTACTTC. Protein sequence: CASSEDVGTGNYEQYF.

The J gene is TRBJ1-2, the V gene TRBV6-1, with D perhaps TRBD1 (6 bases). Trimming pared 1 base from V and 0 bases from J, leaving 9 bases between. The length of the CDR3 is 15 residues. The germline V gene encodes CDR1 MNHNS and CDR2 SASEGT. The chain's CDR3 is CASSEGQATNYGYTF. Here the CDR3 DNA reads TGTGCCAGCAGTGAAGGACAGGCCACTAACTATGGCTACACCTTC.

V and J are TRBV20-1 and TRBJ1-2; D not certain. Trimming took 3 bases from V and 0 from J, leaving 11 bases between them. Germline V CDR1 and CDR2: DFQATT, SNEGSKA (reference sequence). The CDR3 has 14 amino acids. The DNA of the CDR3 is TGCAGTGCTAGTCGCCCTGGAGCTAACTATGGCTACACCTTC. It yields the protein CSASRPGANYGYTF.

This clone showed up just a few times. This chain links TRBV30 with TRBJ1-1; unclear D gene. Per germline, CDR1 GTSNPN and CDR2 SVGIG (reference sequence). Trimming pared 4 bases from V and 0 bases from J, leaving 9 bases between. CDR3 length: 13 residues. CDR3 loop: CAWTAGVNTEAFF. Here the CDR3 DNA reads TGTGCCTGGACGGCGGGAGTGAACACTGAAGCTTTCTTT.

V gene TRBV5-5 combines with J gene TRBJ1-2, with D unclear. This CDR3 has 13 residues. Trimming pared 4 bases from V and 0 bases from J, leaving 7 bases between. CDR1 is SGHKS and CDR2 is YYEKEE in the germline V gene (reference sequence). The CDR3 DNA follows: TGTGCCAGCAGCCGCGAAGCTAACTATGGCTACACCTTC. Amino acid sequence: CASSREANYGYTF.

This clone was seen more than once but under ten times. The chain couples TRBV3-1 (or the pseudogene TRBV3-2) to TRBJ2-7; D is unclear. V lost 5 bases to trimming and J lost 1 base, with 9 bases between them. The CDR3 covers 13 residues. CDR1 is LGHDT and CDR2 is YNNKEL in the germline V gene (reference sequence). For the CDR3, the DNA is TGTGCCAGCAGCGGAGATGGGTCCTACGAGCAGTACTTC. Translation: CASSGDGSYEQYF.

The chain uses TRBV7-9 and TRBJ1-1; 8 nucleotides align to TRBD1. Germline V gene data show CDR1 as SEHNR and CDR2 as FQNEAQ (reference sequence). The V gene end was trimmed by 5 bases and the J gene end by 3 bases; junction bases not matched to a gene: 5. CDR3 length: 14 amino acids. CDR3 residues: CASSRTGGHTEAFF. The CDR3 DNA sequence: TGTGCCAGCAGCCGTACAGGGGGGCACACTGAAGCTTTCTTT.

A single count supports this clone. The rearrangement links TRBV11-2 to TRBJ1-2, with 10 bases lining up with TRBD1. V dropped 1 base and J dropped 8; count of bases not matched to a gene: 7. The CDR3 runs to 15 residues. CDR1 SGHAT and CDR2 FQNNGV come from the germline V gene. CDR3 in DNA: TGTGCCAGCAGCTTAGCTGGGGACAGGGGTGGAGGCTACACCTTC. Encoded protein: CASSLAGDRGGGYTF.

V gene TRBV2 combines with J gene TRBJ1-6; D not certain. Germline CDR1 is SNHLY and CDR2 is FYNNEI. The CDR3 spans 15 residues. V lost 4 bases, J lost 5 bases, and 12 bases lay in between. CDR3 loop: CASSVRSSNNSPLHF. CDR3 sequence (DNA): TGTGCCAGCAGTGTTCGGTCGAGTAATAATTCACCCCTCCACTTT.

The J gene is TRBJ1-2, the V gene TRBV6-5; D unresolved. V was clipped by 6 bases and J by 6 bases, with 14 bases between them. CDR3 size: 13 residues. Germline V CDR1 and CDR2: MNHEY, SVGAGI. In nucleotides, the CDR3 is TGTGCCAGCAGGTTTACTAGTAAGGATGGCTACACCTTC. Translating gives CASRFTSKDGYTF.

This clone was seen a handful of times. The chain recombines TRBV19 with TRBJ1-5; D perhaps matches TRBD1 (5 bases). CDR3 length: 15 amino acids. Germline CDR1 and CDR2: LNHDA and SQIVND (reference sequence). Trimming removed 4 bases from V and 7 bases from J, with 17 bases in between. In DNA, the CDR3 is TGTGCCAGTAGTACCCCCGGGAGTTGGGGGCAGCCCCAGCATTTT. Protein product: CASSTPGSWGQPQHF.

The V and J genes are TRBV18 and TRBJ2-7, with 12 bases lining up with TRBD2. V shed 2 bases, J shed 3 bases, and the junction held 2 bases outside the gene matches. CDR1 is KGHSH, CDR2 LQKENI, per germline. The CDR3 loop spans 15 amino acids. The CDR3 nucleotides read TGTGCCAGCTCACCAGGACTAGCGGGGTTCTACGAGCAGTACTTC. Translated: CASSPGLAGFYEQYF. The variable domain in full, completed from reference TRBV18 and TRBJ2-7, reads NAGVMQNPRHLVRRRGQEARLRCSPMKGHSHVYWYRQLPEEGLKFMVYLQKENIIDESGMPKERFSAEFPKEGPSILRIQQVVRGDSAAYFCASSPGLAGFYEQYFGPGTRLTVT.

There are a few counts of this clone. J is TRBJ1-1 and V is TRBV3-1 (or the pseudogene TRBV3-2); D not certain. CDR1 LGHDT and CDR2 YNNKEL come from the germline V gene (reference sequence). This CDR3 has 13 residues. V was cut by 0 bases and J by 6 bases, with 8 bases left in between. The CDR3 here is CASSQDWSAEAFF. CDR3 coding DNA: TGTGCCAGCAGCCAAGATTGGTCAGCTGAAGCTTTCTTT.

This clone appeared a single time. The chain employs TRBV5-4 and TRBJ1-1, with 7 bases identical to TRBD1. CDR3 length equals 15 residues. Looked up from germline, CDR1 is SGHNT and CDR2 is YYREEE (reference sequence). V lost 2 bases, J lost 0 bases, and 4 bases stayed unmatched. The CDR3 is CASSLTGVLNTEAFF. The CDR3 nucleotides read TGTGCCAGCAGCTTAACAGGGGTCCTGAACACTGAAGCTTTCTTT.

The chain carries TRBV5-1 and TRBJ2-7, with a tentative D call TRBD1 (5 bases). Between the trimmed V and J ends, which lost 4 bases and 0 bases, there was a span of 17 bases. Per the germline V gene, CDR1 is SGHRS and CDR2 is YFSETQ. The CDR3 runs to 16 residues. The CDR3 nucleotides read TGCGCCAGCAGCACCCGACACGACAGCCTCTCCTACGAGCAGTACTTC. Its protein product is CASSTRHDSLSYEQYF. Complete variable domain (other parts from reference TRBV5-1 and TRBJ2-7): KAGVTQTPRYLIKTRGQQVTLSCSPISGHRSVSWYQQTPGQGLQFLFEYFSETQRNKGNFPGRFSGRQFSNSRSEMNVSTLELGDSALYLCASSTRHDSLSYEQYFGPGTRLTVT.

The chain uses TRBV7-2 and TRBJ1-2; D possibly corresponds to TRBD1 (6 bases). The V and J ends lost 1 base and 6 bases respectively, with 15 bases between them. The CDR3 length is 15 residues. Germline V CDR1 and CDR2: SGHTA, FQGNSA. The CDR3 bases are TGTGCCAGCAGCTTAGGACAGGTTGGAAGTGATGGCTACACCTTC. This encodes CASSLGQVGSDGYTF.

The rearrangement uses TRBV20-1 and TRBJ2-3; 7 bases align to TRBD2. Germline CDR1 is DFQATT and CDR2 is SNEGSKA (reference sequence). The CDR3 is 11 amino acids. The CDR3 loop is CSGDYTDTQYF. CDR3 in DNA: TGCTCTGGGGACTACACAGATACGCAGTATTTT.

V gene TRBV7-2 combines with J gene TRBJ2-5; TRBD1 might be the D (6 bases). The CDR3 totals 13 residues. V shed 5 bases and J shed 2 bases, with 9 bases lying between them. The V gene's germline CDR1 is SGHTA and CDR2 FQGNSA. The CDR3 coding sequence is TGTGCCAGCAGCGCCCAGGGGCAAGAGACCCAGTACTTC. It is translated as CASSAQGQETQYF.